This TCR beta chain was found in a study of blood T cell repertoires in COVID-19. The wider study: COVID-19 samples from acute and convalescent phases originated in the United States, Italy and Spain. T cells, B-cell-depleted T cells, or PBMCs supplied cDNA or gDNA.

Original data processing: Amplifying reference gene primers gave estimates of nucleated cell counts. The data were produced by immunoSEQ multiplex PCR, yet TCRdb's version contains in-frame clones alone and is incomplete. That table is the source of V, J and clone size, and D and trimming were worked out from the DNA. The data contain roughly 300,000 clones, around 80% of them singletons. This clone showed up just a few times. This CDR3 is built from 13 residues. Germline V gene data show CDR1 as MGHRA and CDR2 as YSYEKL. V was shortened by 0 bases and J by 8 bases, with 9 bases between the two germline ends.

Sequences were obtained from peripheral blood. The chain employs TRBV4-1 and TRBJ2-3; the D is unclear. This TCR derives from a woman between 50 and 59 years old with acute or convalescent COVID-19. This CDR3 reads CASSQDIVATQYF. The CDR3 nucleotides read TGCGCCAGCAGCCAAGACATAGTAGCTACGCAGTATTTT.